This T cell receptor (beta chain) appears in the sequencing data of a study of blood T cell repertoires in COVID-19. Study at large: Material from acute and convalescent COVID-19 was sourced from the United States, Italy and Spain.

Those enrolled, adults aged 18 to 89 years, came from about two dozen US areas. Produced via immunoSEQ multiplex PCR; TCRdb's table is partial and in-frame only. Of 470,000 or so clones listed, 70% to 90% were seen once; the top ten hold roughly 1.9%. The receptor was derived from a woman younger than 35 with acute COVID-19. Sequencing was done on a sample of PBMCs or T cells enriched from blood (not recorded which).

The CDR3, as DNA: TGCGCCAGCAGTGAGGCGGTGCATAGCAATCAGCCCCAGCATTTT. Translating it yields CASSEAVHSNQPQHF. The rearrangement uses TRBV10-1 and TRBJ1-5; no reliable D call. V lost 2 bases, J lost 0 bases, and 8 bases lay in between. The CDR3 runs 15 residues. Germline CDR1 and CDR2: WNHNN and SYGVQD (reference sequence).